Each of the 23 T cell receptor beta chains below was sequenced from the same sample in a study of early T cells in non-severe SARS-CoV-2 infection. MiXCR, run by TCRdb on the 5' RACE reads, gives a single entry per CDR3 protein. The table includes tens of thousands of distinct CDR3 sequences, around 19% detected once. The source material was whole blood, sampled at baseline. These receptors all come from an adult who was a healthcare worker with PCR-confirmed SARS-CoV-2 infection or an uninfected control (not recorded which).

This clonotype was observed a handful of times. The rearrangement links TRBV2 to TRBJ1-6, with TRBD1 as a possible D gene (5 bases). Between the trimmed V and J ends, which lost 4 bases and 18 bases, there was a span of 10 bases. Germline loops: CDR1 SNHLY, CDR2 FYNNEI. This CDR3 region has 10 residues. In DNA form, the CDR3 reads TGTGCCAGCAGTGCGACAGCGCCCCACTTT. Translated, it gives CASSATAPHF.

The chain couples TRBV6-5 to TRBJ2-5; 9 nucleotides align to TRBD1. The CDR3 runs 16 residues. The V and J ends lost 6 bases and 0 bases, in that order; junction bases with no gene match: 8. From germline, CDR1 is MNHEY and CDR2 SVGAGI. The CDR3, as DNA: TGTGCCAGCAGGCGGATGGACAGGGGAAACCAAGAGACCCAGTACTTC. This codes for CASRRMDRGNQETQYF.

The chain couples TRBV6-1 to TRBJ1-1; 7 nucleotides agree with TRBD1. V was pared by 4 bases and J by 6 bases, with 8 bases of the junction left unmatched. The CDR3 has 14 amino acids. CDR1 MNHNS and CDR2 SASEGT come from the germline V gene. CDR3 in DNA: TGTGCCAGCAGTGGGGACAGTCTGGGCGCTGAAGCTTTCTTT. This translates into CASSGDSLGAEAFF.

This CDR3 reads CASSEWNEQFF. The CDR3 bases are TGTGCCAGCAGTGAGTGGAATGAGCAGTTCTTC. V usage is TRBV28 and J usage is TRBJ2-1; D is unclear. V was shortened by 5 bases and J by 7 bases, with 6 bases between the two germline ends. The germline CDR1 and CDR2 sequences are MDHEN and SYDVKM. The CDR3 covers 11 residues.

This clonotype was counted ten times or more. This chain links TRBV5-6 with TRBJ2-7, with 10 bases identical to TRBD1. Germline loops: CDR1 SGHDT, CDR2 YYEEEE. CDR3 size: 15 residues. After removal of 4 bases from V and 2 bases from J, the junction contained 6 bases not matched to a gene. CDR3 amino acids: CASSPDGTGAYEQYF. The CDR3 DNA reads TGTGCCAGCAGCCCCGACGGGACAGGGGCCTACGAGCAGTACTTC. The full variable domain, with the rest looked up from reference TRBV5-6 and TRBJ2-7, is DAGVTQSPTHLIKTRGQQVTLRCSPKSGHDTVSWYQQALGQGPQFIFQYYEEEERQRGNFPDRFSGHQFPNYSSELNVNALLLGDSALYLCASSPDGTGAYEQYFGPGTRLTVT.

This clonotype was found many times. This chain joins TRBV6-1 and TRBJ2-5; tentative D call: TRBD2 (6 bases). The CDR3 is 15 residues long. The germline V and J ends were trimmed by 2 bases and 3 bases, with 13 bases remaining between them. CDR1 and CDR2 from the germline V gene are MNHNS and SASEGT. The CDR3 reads CASSEIGASEETQYF. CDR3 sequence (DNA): TGTGCCAGCAGTGAAATTGGTGCTAGCGAAGAGACCCAGTACTTC.

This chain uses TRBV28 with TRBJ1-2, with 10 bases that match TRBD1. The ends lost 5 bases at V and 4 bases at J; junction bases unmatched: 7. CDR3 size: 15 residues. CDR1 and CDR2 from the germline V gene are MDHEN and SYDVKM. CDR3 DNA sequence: TGTGCCAGCAGTGCGGGGACAGGGGATGGCTATGGCTACACCTTC. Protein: CASSAGTGDGYGYTF.

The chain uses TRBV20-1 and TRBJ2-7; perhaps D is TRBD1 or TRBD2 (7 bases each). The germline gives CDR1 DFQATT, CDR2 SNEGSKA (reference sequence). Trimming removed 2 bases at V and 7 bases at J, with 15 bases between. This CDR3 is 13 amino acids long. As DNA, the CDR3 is TGCAGTGCTAGAACCCGACAGGGAGGGGAGCAGTACTTC. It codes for CSARTRQGGEQYF.

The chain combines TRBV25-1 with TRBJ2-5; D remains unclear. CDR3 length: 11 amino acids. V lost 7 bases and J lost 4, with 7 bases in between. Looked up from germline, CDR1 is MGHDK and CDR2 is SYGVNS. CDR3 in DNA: TGTGCCAGCACTCAACGAGAGACCCAGTACTTC. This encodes CASTQRETQYF.

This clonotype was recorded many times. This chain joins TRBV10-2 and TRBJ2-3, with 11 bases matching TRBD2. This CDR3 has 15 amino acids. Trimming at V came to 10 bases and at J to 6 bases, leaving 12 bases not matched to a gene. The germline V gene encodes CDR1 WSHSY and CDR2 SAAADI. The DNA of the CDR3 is TGCGCCACCTCAACCCAACTAGCGGGGGCTGATACGCAGTATTTT. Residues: CATSTQLAGADTQYF.

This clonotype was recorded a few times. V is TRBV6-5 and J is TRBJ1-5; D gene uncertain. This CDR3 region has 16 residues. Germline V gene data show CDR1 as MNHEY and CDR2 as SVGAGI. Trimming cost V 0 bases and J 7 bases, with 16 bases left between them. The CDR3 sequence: CASSYSNGLGNQPQHF. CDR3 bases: TGTGCCAGCAGTTACTCGAACGGTTTGGGGAACCAGCCCCAGCATTTT.

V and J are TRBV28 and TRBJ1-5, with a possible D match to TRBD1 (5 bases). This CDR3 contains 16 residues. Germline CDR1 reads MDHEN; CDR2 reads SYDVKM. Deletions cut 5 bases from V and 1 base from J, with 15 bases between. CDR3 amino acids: CASSRIGTVSNQPQHF. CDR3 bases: TGTGCCAGCAGTCGGATCGGGACGGTCAGCAATCAGCCCCAGCATTTT.

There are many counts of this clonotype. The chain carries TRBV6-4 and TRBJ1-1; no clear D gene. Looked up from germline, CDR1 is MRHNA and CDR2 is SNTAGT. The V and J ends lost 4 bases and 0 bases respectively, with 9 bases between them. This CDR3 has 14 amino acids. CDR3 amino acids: CASSVSGMNTEAFF. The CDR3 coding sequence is TGTGCCAGCAGTGTTTCGGGCATGAACACTGAAGCTTTCTTT.

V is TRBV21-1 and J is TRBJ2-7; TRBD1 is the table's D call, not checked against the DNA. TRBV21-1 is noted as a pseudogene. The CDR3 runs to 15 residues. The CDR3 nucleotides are TGTGCCAGCAGCAAAACCGGGCAGGGAGAAGACGAGCAGTACTTC. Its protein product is CASSKTGQGEDEQYF.

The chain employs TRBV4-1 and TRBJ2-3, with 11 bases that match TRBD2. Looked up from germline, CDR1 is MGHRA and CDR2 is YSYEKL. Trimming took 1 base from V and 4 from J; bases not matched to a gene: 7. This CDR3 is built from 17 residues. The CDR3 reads CASSQGTSGLTPDTQYF. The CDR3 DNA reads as TGCGCCAGCAGCCAAGGGACTAGCGGGCTTACACCAGATACGCAGTATTTT.

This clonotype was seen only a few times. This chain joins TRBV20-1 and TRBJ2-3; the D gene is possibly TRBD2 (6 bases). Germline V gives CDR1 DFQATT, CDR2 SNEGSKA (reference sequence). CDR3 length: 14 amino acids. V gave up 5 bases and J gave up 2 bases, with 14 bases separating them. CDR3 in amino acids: CSASTSRYTDTQYF. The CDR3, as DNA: TGCAGTGCTTCTACTAGCAGATACACAGATACGCAGTATTTT.

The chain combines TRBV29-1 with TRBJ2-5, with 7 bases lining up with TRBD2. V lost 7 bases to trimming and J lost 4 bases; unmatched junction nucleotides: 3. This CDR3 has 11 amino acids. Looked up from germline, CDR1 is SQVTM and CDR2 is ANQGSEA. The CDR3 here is CSARGVETQYF. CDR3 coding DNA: TGCAGCGCCCGGGGGGTAGAGACCCAGTACTTC.

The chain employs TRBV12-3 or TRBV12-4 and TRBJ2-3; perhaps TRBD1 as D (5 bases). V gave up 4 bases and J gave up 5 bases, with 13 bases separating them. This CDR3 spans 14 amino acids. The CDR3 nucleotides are TGTGCCAGCAGTTCGCGACAGACCGGAGATACGCAGTATTTT. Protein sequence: CASSSRQTGDTQYF.

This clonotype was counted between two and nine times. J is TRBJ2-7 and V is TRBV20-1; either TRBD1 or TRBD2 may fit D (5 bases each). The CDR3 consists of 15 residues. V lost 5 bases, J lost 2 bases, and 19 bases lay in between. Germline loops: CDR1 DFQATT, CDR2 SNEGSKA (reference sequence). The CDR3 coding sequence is TGCAGTGCTTCTACCCAGGGACGGTCCCCCTACGAGCAGTACTTC. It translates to CSASTQGRSPYEQYF.

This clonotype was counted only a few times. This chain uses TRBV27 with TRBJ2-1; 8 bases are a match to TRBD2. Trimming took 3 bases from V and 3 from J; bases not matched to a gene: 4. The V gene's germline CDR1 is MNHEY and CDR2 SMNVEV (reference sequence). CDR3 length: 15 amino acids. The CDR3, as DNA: TGTGCCAGCAGTTTGTGGACTAGCAACTACAATGAGCAGTTCTTC. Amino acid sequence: CASSLWTSNYNEQFF.

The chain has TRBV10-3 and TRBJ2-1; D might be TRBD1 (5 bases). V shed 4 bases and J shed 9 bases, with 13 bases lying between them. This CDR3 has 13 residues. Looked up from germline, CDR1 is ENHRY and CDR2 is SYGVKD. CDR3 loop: CAISGTTLGEQFF. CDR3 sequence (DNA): TGTGCCATCAGTGGGACAACGCTGGGTGAGCAGTTCTTC.

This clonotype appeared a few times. This chain's CDR3 is CASSYSRGYGGNPNEQFF. CDR3 bases: TGTGCCAGCAGTTACTCCCGAGGCTACGGGGGTAATCCCAATGAGCAGTTCTTC. The chain has TRBV6-2 or TRBV6-3 and TRBJ2-1, with D maybe TRBD2 (6 bases). With 0 bases removed from V and 6 bases from J, the gap between germline ends came to 21 bases. The CDR3 is made up of 18 amino acids. The germline V gene has CDR1 MNHEY and CDR2 SVGEGT.

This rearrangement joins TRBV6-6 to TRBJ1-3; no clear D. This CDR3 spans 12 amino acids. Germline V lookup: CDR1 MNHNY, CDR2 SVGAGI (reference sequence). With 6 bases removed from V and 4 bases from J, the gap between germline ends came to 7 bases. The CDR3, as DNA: TGTGCCAGCAGATCTCAAGGAAACACCATATATTTT. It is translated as CASRSQGNTIYF.